This T cell receptor (beta chain) was observed in a study of CD8 T cells in Susac syndrome. This clonotype turned up a few times. With random hexamers, 0.5 to 1 ug RNA was reverse transcribed. TCR beta CDR3 was amplified by immunoSEQ covering 54 Vbeta and 13 Jbeta. TCRdb re-analysed the immunoSEQ multiplex PCR reads in MiXCR, keeping a single row per CDR3 protein. The sample carries approximately 100,000 distinct CDR3 sequences, roughly 90% recorded once. CD8+ and CD4+ T cells circulating in blood were sequenced for TCR beta. The receptor comes from a human donor in good health. The sample comprised CD8+ T cells from PBMCs.

The CDR3 is CASSSLPGRVDYGYTF. The CDR3 nucleotides are TGTGCCAGCAGCTCTTTGCCAGGGCGCGTGGACTATGGCTACACCTTC. V usage is TRBV5-6 and J usage is TRBJ1-2, with D tentatively TRBD1 (5 bases). The V and J ends lost 3 bases and 3 bases respectively, with 18 bases between them. This CDR3 has 16 residues. Germline CDR1 and CDR2: SGHDT and YYEEEE.